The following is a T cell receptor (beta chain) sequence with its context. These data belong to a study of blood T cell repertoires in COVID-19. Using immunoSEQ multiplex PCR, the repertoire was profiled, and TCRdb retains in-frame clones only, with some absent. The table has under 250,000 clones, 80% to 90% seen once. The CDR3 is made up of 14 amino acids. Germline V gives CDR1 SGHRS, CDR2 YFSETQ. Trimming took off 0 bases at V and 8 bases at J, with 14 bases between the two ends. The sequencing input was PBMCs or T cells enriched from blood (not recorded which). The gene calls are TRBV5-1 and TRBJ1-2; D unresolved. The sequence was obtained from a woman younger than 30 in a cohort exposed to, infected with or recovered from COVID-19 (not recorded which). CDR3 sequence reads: CASSLDLPGGGYTF. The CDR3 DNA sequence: TGCGCCAGCAGCTTGGATTTGCCAGGAGGGGGCTACACCTTC.